A single sample is the source of the 11 T cell receptor beta chains below, sequenced in a study of cytomegalovirus exposure and HLA in healthy donors. With 60 Vbeta and 13 Jbeta primers, the PCR was carried out. Assay used: immunoSEQ multiplex PCR; TCRdb lists only in-frame clones, some missing. The sample records 95,000 to 100,000 clones, 65% to 85% being singletons. The source material was PBMCs. Every receptor here comes from a man aged 50 to 59 in good health and CMV-seronegative.

This clone occurred once. The V call is TRBV9, the J call TRBJ2-1, with TRBD2 matching over 10 bases. This CDR3 contains 15 residues. Germline loops: CDR1 SGDLS, CDR2 YYNGEE. The J segment lost 9 bases and the V segment lost 4 bases, leaving 10 bases of the junction unmatched. CDR3 bases: TGTGCCAGCAGCTTAAATAGCGGGGGGATAAGTGAGCAGTTCTTC. Amino acid sequence: CASSLNSGGISEQFF.

The chain recombines TRBV7-9 with TRBJ2-5; perhaps TRBD1 as D (5 bases). CDR1 and CDR2 (germline): SEHNR, FQNEAQ (reference sequence). The CDR3 is made up of 14 amino acids. Trimming removed 6 bases from V and 0 bases from J, with 11 bases in between. In nucleotides, the CDR3 is TGTGCCAGCAGATTGAAGGGGTACCAAGAGACCCAGTACTTC. It encodes CASRLKGYQETQYF.

V gene TRBV23-1 combines with J gene TRBJ2-3; maybe TRBD1 (5 bases). TRBV23-1 is identified as an open reading frame with a role that is uncertain. The CDR3 is 17 residues long. Trimming stripped 1 base from V and 0 bases from J, with 14 bases between. CDR3 amino acids: CASSQLRRAGSTDTQYF. The CDR3 DNA is TGCGCCAGCAGTCAATTAAGAAGGGCAGGGAGCACAGATACGCAGTATTTT.

The chain has TRBV5-1 and TRBJ2-1; 15 bases fit TRBD2. From germline, CDR1 is SGHRS and CDR2 YFSETQ. With V trimmed by 3 bases and J by 7 bases, 5 bases remained unmatched. CDR3 length equals 16 residues. The CDR3, as DNA: TGCGCCAGCAGCTACTACGGACTAGCGGGGGGGAATGAGCAGTTCTTC. Translated, it gives CASSYYGLAGGNEQFF.

As concerns this clone: This CDR3 is also generated by other DNA sequences in the sample. The chain recombines TRBV7-9 with TRBJ1-1; D is uncertain. With 0 bases removed from V and 5 bases from J, the gap between germline ends came to 10 bases. Germline V gene lookup returns CDR1 SEHNR and CDR2 FQNEAQ (reference sequence). The CDR3 covers 14 residues. CDR3 sequence (DNA): TGTGCCAGCAGCTTAGCGACACCTGGGACTGAAGCTTTCTTT. This translates into CASSLATPGTEAFF.

The chain couples TRBV5-4 to TRBJ2-1; TRBD2 matches 12 bases. From germline, CDR1 is SGHNT and CDR2 YYREEE (reference sequence). The V segment lost 4 bases and the J segment 5 bases; nucleotides outside the gene matches: 10. CDR3 length: 17 residues. The DNA for the CDR3 is TGTGCCAGCAGCCCCCGACCCCTAGCGGGGGGGCACAATGAGCAGTTCTTC. Protein product: CASSPRPLAGGHNEQFF.

The chain joins TRBV27 to TRBJ1-5; weak D call: TRBD1 (6 bases). The V end was cut by 2 bases, the J end by 6 bases, with 11 bases between. From germline, CDR1 is MNHEY and CDR2 SMNVEV (reference sequence). The CDR3 covers 14 residues. The CDR3 loop is CASSLNRAGQPQHF. The CDR3 bases are TGTGCCAGCAGTTTAAACAGGGCAGGTCAGCCCCAGCATTTT.

This clone appeared a single time. V and J are TRBV27 and TRBJ1-4; D is possibly TRBD1 (5 bases). The CDR3 is 13 residues long. With 1 base removed from V and 5 bases from J, the gap between germline ends came to 5 bases. Germline V gene sequence: CDR1 MNHEY, CDR2 SMNVEV (reference sequence). DNA of the CDR3: TGTGCCAGCAGTTTATACAGGAATGAAAAACTGTTTTTT. Translating gives CASSLYRNEKLFF.

This CDR3 is CASSQTSGRTGEQYF. CDR3 nucleotides: TGTGCCAGCAGCCAAACTAGCGGGAGGACCGGGGAGCAGTACTTC. This sequence joins TRBV11-2 and TRBJ2-7; TRBD2 aligns across 12 bases. Germline-derived CDR1 and CDR2 are SGHAT and FQNNGV. The CDR3 has 15 residues. Trimming took 5 bases from V and 7 from J; bases not matched to a gene: 9.

This rearrangement joins TRBV5-4 to TRBJ1-4; D unclear. The germline V gene encodes CDR1 SGHNT and CDR2 YYREEE (reference sequence). The CDR3 covers 13 residues. V was clipped by 6 bases and J by 4 bases, with 10 bases between them. The CDR3 sequence is CASTQNINEKLFF. CDR3 nucleotides: TGTGCCAGCACACAGAATATTAATGAAAAACTGTTTTTT.

Comments on this clone: Other DNA sequences from this sample encode an identical CDR3 as well. CDR3 sequence reads: CAISGTGNTEAFF. The CDR3 coding sequence is TGTGCCATCAGCGGGACAGGGAACACTGAAGCTTTCTTT. This chain links TRBV10-3 with TRBJ1-1, with 8 nucleotides matching TRBD1. With V trimmed by 6 bases and J by 1 base, 1 base remained unmatched. Germline-derived CDR1 and CDR2 are ENHRY and SYGVKD. This CDR3 spans 13 amino acids.